The text below deals with one TCR beta chain. This entry is derived from a study of radiotherapy plus CTLA-4 blockade in lung cancer. The CDR3 sequence is 16 residues long. The germline gives CDR1 SGHNT, CDR2 YYREEE (reference sequence). V dropped 4 bases and J dropped 3 bases, with 18 bases sitting between them. Produced via immunoSEQ multiplex PCR; TCRdb's table is partial and in-frame only. The sample lists some 92,000 clones, 82% seen once, with nearly 3.5% in the top ten. Sample: peripheral blood, taken from a patient treated with radiotherapy plus ipilimumab. The chain combines TRBV5-4 with TRBJ2-3; D may be TRBD2 (6 bases). The TCR comes from a human donor with non-small cell lung cancer who had a partial response to radiotherapy plus ipilimumab. The CDR3 region has the DNA TGTGCCAGCAGCCCGGGGAGGCCAGCCGGGACAGATACGCAGTATTTT. Translated: CASSPGRPAGTDTQYF.